Listed here are 26 T cell receptor beta chains from one sample, sequenced in a study of T cells after somatic rescue of genetic block. Produced via immunoSEQ multiplex PCR; TCRdb's table is partial and in-frame only. The sample holds over 10,000 clones, under 80% seen once. The sequenced material came from peripheral blood mononuclear cells (PBMCs). These TCRs come from a boy aged 5-17 years.

Only one count was recorded for this clone. The genes are TRBV18 and TRBJ2-3, with D uncertain. The V end lost 0 bases, the J end lost 1 base, and 11 bases lay between the germline ends. CDR3 length: 16 residues. The V gene's germline CDR1 is KGHSH and CDR2 LQKENI. CDR3 sequence: CASSPPKVQRTDTQYF. In nucleotides, the CDR3 is TGTGCCAGCTCACCACCGAAGGTACAGCGCACAGATACGCAGTATTTT.

This rearrangement joins TRBV28 to TRBJ1-5; no clear D. The CDR3 is made up of 11 amino acids. V shed 6 bases and J shed 4 bases, with 4 bases lying between them. CDR1 MDHEN and CDR2 SYDVKM come from the germline V gene. The CDR3 protein is CASSRNQPQHF. The CDR3 DNA reads TGTGCCAGCAGCCGGAATCAGCCCCAGCATTTT.

The chain has TRBV19 and TRBJ2-3, with 8 bases identical to TRBD2. J was trimmed by 5 bases and V by 5 bases; bases with no gene match: 12. The germline CDR1 and CDR2 sequences are LNHDA and SQIVND (reference sequence). CDR3 length: 16 amino acids. The CDR3 region is CASSPRGGSGKDTQYF. DNA of the CDR3: TGTGCCAGTAGTCCCCGCGGGGGGAGCGGGAAAGATACGCAGTATTTT.

The CDR3 loop reads CASSQEGLAGVNEQFF. The CDR3 DNA reads TGCGCCAGCAGCCAAGAAGGCCTAGCGGGGGTCAATGAGCAGTTCTTC. The gene calls are TRBV4-1 and TRBJ2-1; 10 bases line up with TRBD2. Looked up from germline, CDR1 is MGHRA and CDR2 is YSYEKL. The CDR3 sequence is 16 residues long. J gave up 6 bases and V 0 bases, and 5 bases lay outside the gene matches.

This chain uses TRBV5-6 with TRBJ1-2; D remains ambiguous. Germline V gene data show CDR1 as SGHDT and CDR2 as YYEEEE. The CDR3 is 12 residues long. Trimming shortened V by 0 bases and J by 5 bases, and 5 bases separated the two germline ends. CDR3 loop: CASSLAEYGYTF. The CDR3 DNA reads as TGTGCCAGCAGCTTGGCCGAATATGGCTACACCTTC.

The rearrangement uses TRBV18 and TRBJ2-3; D possibly corresponds to TRBD1 (5 bases). CDR1 KGHSH and CDR2 LQKENI come from the germline V gene. The CDR3 runs 14 residues. Trimming took off 3 bases at V and 3 bases at J, with 10 bases between the two ends. The CDR3 spells CASSPVAGTDTQYF. The DNA for the CDR3 is TGTGCCAGCTCACCTGTGGCAGGGACAGATACGCAGTATTTT.

The chain has TRBV5-6 and TRBJ2-1; perhaps TRBD1 as D (6 bases). The germline gives CDR1 SGHDT, CDR2 YYEEEE. The length of the CDR3 is 14 residues. Trimming cost V 4 bases and J 1 base, with 9 bases left between them. CDR3 protein: CASSLQGSYNEQFF. The CDR3, as DNA: TGTGCCAGCAGCCTCCAGGGGTCCTACAATGAGCAGTTCTTC. Based on the CDR3 plus reference TRBV5-6 and TRBJ2-1, the full variable domain is DAGVTQSPTHLIKTRGQQVTLRCSPKSGHDTVSWYQQALGQGPQFIFQYYEEEERQRGNFPDRFSGHQFPNYSSELNVNALLLGDSALYLCASSLQGSYNEQFFGPGTRLTVL.

The CDR3 spells CASSSTGRNSPLHF. The CDR3 DNA sequence: TGTGCCAGCAGTTCCACAGGGAGGAATTCACCCCTCCACTTT. The chain recombines TRBV27 with TRBJ1-6; D may be TRBD1 (6 bases). Germline-derived CDR1 and CDR2 are MNHEY and SMNVEV (reference sequence). The CDR3 covers 14 residues. Between the trimmed V and J ends, which lost 4 bases and 7 bases, there was a span of 11 bases.

V usage is TRBV21-1 and J usage is TRBJ2-3. TRBV21-1 constitutes a pseudogene. CDR3 length: 12 amino acids. Here the CDR3 DNA reads TGTGCCAGCAGCAAAGTTGGGGTAACGCAGTATTTT. The encoded protein is CASSKVGVTQYF.

This chain links TRBV28 with TRBJ2-7; 9 bases align to TRBD2. CDR3 length: 15 residues. V lost 2 bases to trimming and J lost 1 base; unmatched junction nucleotides: 3. Germline assignment: CDR1 MDHEN and CDR2 SYDVKM. CDR3 DNA: TGTGCCAGCAGTTTAATCCTAGCGGGGTCCTACGAGCAGTACTTC. This encodes CASSLILAGSYEQYF.

The chain employs TRBV7-9 and TRBJ2-1; D is undetermined. CDR1 is SEHNR and CDR2 is FQNEAQ in the germline V gene (reference sequence). V was clipped by 5 bases and J by 2 bases, with 7 bases between them. This CDR3 comprises 13 residues. DNA for the CDR3: TGTGCCAGCAGCCTCGCCCCCTACAATGAGCAGTTCTTC. Translating gives CASSLAPYNEQFF.

This clone was observed a handful of times. The chain combines TRBV30 with TRBJ1-6; possible D gene TRBD1, 6 bases. Germline values: CDR1 GTSNPN, CDR2 SVGIG (reference sequence). V lost 2 bases, J lost 0 bases, and 17 bases lay in between. The CDR3 extends over 18 amino acids. The CDR3 here is CAWSHEGGSSSYNSPLHF. CDR3 DNA sequence: TGTGCCTGGAGTCACGAGGGGGGCTCTAGCTCCTATAATTCACCCCTCCACTTT.

The chain recombines TRBV6-5 with TRBJ2-3, with D possibly being TRBD1 (6 bases). This CDR3 is built from 14 residues. Trimming removed 2 bases at V and 3 bases at J, with 9 bases between. The germline CDR1 and CDR2 sequences are MNHEY and SVGAGI. For the CDR3, the DNA is TGTGCCAGCAGTTACCTTACAGGGACAGATACGCAGTATTTT. Translating it yields CASSYLTGTDTQYF.

This clone has just one count. The chain carries TRBV6-6 and TRBJ1-2; perhaps TRBD1 as D (5 bases). CDR1 and CDR2 (germline): MNHNY, SVGAGI (reference sequence). This CDR3 contains 15 residues. The V gene lost 6 bases and the J gene lost 4 bases, with 18 bases spanning the gap. CDR3 sequence (DNA): TGTGCCAGCAGCACATCTTCTGACAGAGTCTATGGCTACACCTTC. As protein: CASSTSSDRVYGYTF.

The genes are TRBV6-1 and TRBJ2-7; the D gene is possibly TRBD2 (6 bases). The CDR3 has 14 residues. V lost 6 bases and J 3 bases, leaving 15 bases between the germline ends. Germline values: CDR1 MNHNS, CDR2 SASEGT. CDR3: CASSLTGLLYEQYF. The CDR3 DNA follows: TGTGCCAGCAGCCTTACGGGACTCCTCTACGAGCAGTACTTC.

CDR3: CASSYPDGPSEAFF. CDR3 sequence (DNA): TGTGCCAGCAGTTACCCCGACGGGCCTTCCGAAGCTTTCTTT. The rearrangement links TRBV6-6 to TRBJ1-1; D is ambiguous. Germline CDR1 and CDR2: MNHNY and SVGAGI (reference sequence). The CDR3 covers 14 residues. The V end was cut by 2 bases, the J end by 8 bases, with 15 bases between.

CDR3 in DNA: TGTGCCAGCAGTGTTGACAGACCCTACGAGCAGTACTTC. This encodes CASSVDRPYEQYF. This chain connects TRBV7-9 to TRBJ2-7; a weak D match, TRBD1 (5 bases). Germline V gene lookup returns CDR1 SEHNR and CDR2 FQNEAQ (reference sequence). V was pared by 6 bases and J by 2 bases, with 11 bases between. The CDR3 has 13 amino acids.

The chain uses TRBV19 and TRBJ2-7; D is tentatively TRBD1 or TRBD2 (5 bases each). CDR1 and CDR2 from the germline V gene are LNHDA and SQIVND (reference sequence). The ends were cut back, 3 bases at V and 2 bases at J, with 14 bases in the middle. CDR3 length: 15 residues. The CDR3 DNA sequence: TGTGCCAGTAGTATTTGGGCAGGGACGGCCTACGAGCAGTACTTC. Amino acid sequence: CASSIWAGTAYEQYF.

This clone was detected once. J is TRBJ2-7 and V is TRBV29-1; either TRBD1 or TRBD2 may supply D (5 bases each). CDR3 length: 13 residues. Germline V gene sequence: CDR1 SQVTM, CDR2 ANQGSEA. V lost 6 bases to trimming and J lost 3 bases, with 15 bases between them. The chain's CDR3 is CSVVTGTDYEQYF. As DNA, the CDR3 is TGCAGCGTCGTAACCGGGACGGACTACGAGCAGTACTTC.

V usage is TRBV2 and J usage is TRBJ1-1, with D perhaps matching TRBD1 (6 bases). Germline values: CDR1 SNHLY, CDR2 FYNNEI. CDR3 length equals 14 residues. V was shortened by 7 bases and J by 3 bases, with 15 bases between the two germline ends. The CDR3 sequence is CASIGGRVDTEAFF. For the CDR3, the DNA is TGTGCCAGCATTGGGGGGCGGGTGGACACTGAAGCTTTCTTT.

This clone qualifies as medium-sized (0.01 to 0.1%). The CDR3 is CASSPPLARDQPQHF. The CDR3 nucleotides are TGTGCCAGCTCACCACCTTTGGCCAGGGATCAGCCCCAGCATTTT. The gene calls are TRBV18 and TRBJ1-5; TRBD1 might be the D (5 bases). The germline V gene encodes CDR1 KGHSH and CDR2 LQKENI. CDR3 length equals 15 residues. The ends were cut back, 0 bases at V and 5 bases at J, with 11 bases in the middle.

This clone was recorded a few times. This sequence joins TRBV19 and TRBJ1-2; TRBD1 aligns across 12 bases. After removal of 5 bases from V and 5 bases from J, the junction contained 6 bases not matched to a gene. The CDR3 length is 15 residues. Germline V gene lookup returns CDR1 LNHDA and CDR2 SQIVND (reference sequence). CDR3 sequence (DNA): TGTGCCAGTAGTTCGGGACAGGGGGCCTGGTATGGCTACACCTTC. As protein: CASSSGQGAWYGYTF.

The rearrangement links TRBV18 to TRBJ2-7; 10 nucleotides line up with TRBD2. The V and J ends lost 1 base and 3 bases, in that order; junction bases with no gene match: 12. The CDR3 covers 18 residues. CDR1 and CDR2 from the germline V gene are KGHSH and LQKENI. The CDR3 bases are TGTGCCAGCTCACCACTGGACAGGGCGGCTAGCGGGAGCTACGAGCAGTACTTC. It yields the protein CASSPLDRAASGSYEQYF.

The rearrangement uses TRBV25-1 and TRBJ1-2; 8 nucleotides agree with TRBD1. Germline V lookup: CDR1 MGHDK, CDR2 SYGVNS. The CDR3 sequence is 16 residues long. The J segment lost 4 bases and the V segment lost 1 base, leaving 8 bases of the junction unmatched. In DNA form, the CDR3 reads TGTGCCAGCAGTGAATCTCTGGGGACAGGACTCTATGGCTACACCTTC. Protein: CASSESLGTGLYGYTF.

The rearrangement joins TRBV5-1 to TRBJ2-7; 7 nucleotides line up with TRBD2. Germline-derived CDR1 and CDR2 are SGHRS and YFSETQ. The CDR3 covers 15 residues. With 4 bases clipped from V and 5 bases from J, the junction kept 12 bases outside the gene matches. The CDR3 protein is CASSATTSRLHEQYF. CDR3 DNA: TGCGCCAGCAGCGCAACGACTAGCCGTCTCCACGAGCAGTACTTC.

This rearrangement joins TRBV10-3 to TRBJ1-4; D unresolved. CDR1 and CDR2 from the germline V gene are ENHRY and SYGVKD. The CDR3 has 15 residues. V gave up 0 bases and J gave up 1 base, with 6 bases separating them. The chain's CDR3 is CAISESLKTNEKLFF. CDR3 coding DNA: TGTGCCATCAGTGAGTCACTGAAAACTAATGAAAAACTGTTTTTT.